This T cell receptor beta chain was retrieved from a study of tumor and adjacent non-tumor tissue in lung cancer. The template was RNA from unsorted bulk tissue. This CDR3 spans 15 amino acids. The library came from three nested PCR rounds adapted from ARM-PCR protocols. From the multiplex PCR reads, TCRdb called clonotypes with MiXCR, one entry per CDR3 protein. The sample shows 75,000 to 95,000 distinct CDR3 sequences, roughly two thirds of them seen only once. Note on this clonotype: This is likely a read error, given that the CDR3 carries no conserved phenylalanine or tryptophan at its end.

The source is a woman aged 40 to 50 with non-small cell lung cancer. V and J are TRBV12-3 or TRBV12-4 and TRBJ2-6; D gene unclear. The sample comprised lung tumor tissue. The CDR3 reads CDSSPHRSGANVLTL. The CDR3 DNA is TGTGACAGCAGTCCTCACCGCTCTGGGGCCAACGTCCTGACTCTC.